This entry is about one T cell receptor beta chain. Its cognate antigen is unknown. This entry is derived from a study of T cells after yellow fever vaccination. Findings of the study overall: Overlap between CD4 and CD8 compartments was detected for a small share of clonotypes. Most primary-vaccination clones reappeared after the booster (around 95% CD4, roughly 90% CD8).

The study made its TCR cDNA through 5'RACE template switching. That step introduced a universal primer site along with UMIs. TCRdb analysed the 5' RACE reads with MiXCR anew, one entry per CDR3 protein. The table lists hundreds of thousands of distinct CDR3 sequences, over 4% of them singletons. This clonotype was obtained from a man between 18 and 35 years old who received the YFV17D yellow fever vaccine. This sample comprised PBMCs, obtained 5 days after the yellow fever booster vaccination.

DNA for the CDR3: TGTGCCAGCAGCTTAGGTGACAGGCGAAGGGCCCTCCACTTT. Translating it yields CASSLGDRRRALHF. The chain is built from TRBV7-8 and TRBJ1-6; a possible D gene is TRBD1 (6 bases). CDR3 length: 14 residues. Trimming shortened V by 1 base and J by 14 bases, and 15 bases separated the two germline ends. Germline loops: CDR1 SGHVS, CDR2 FQNEAQ.